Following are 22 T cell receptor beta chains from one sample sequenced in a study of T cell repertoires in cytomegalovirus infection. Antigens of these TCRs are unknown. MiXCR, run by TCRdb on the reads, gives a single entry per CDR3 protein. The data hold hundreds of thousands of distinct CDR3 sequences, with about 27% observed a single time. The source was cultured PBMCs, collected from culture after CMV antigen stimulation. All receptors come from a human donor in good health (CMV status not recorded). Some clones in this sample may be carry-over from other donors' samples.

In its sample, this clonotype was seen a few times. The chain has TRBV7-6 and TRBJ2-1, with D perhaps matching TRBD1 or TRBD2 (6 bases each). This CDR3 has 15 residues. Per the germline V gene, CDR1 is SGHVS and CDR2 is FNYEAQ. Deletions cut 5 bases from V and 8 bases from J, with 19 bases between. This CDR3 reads CASSPTKQGGDEQFF. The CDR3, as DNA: TGTGCCAGCAGCCCGACCAAACAGGGAGGCGATGAGCAGTTCTTC.

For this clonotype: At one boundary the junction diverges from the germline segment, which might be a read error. CDR3 nucleotide sequence: TGTGCCAGCAGCTTAACAGGGGCGCGAGGGACTGAAGCTTTATTT. It translates to CASSLTGARGTEALF. The rearrangement uses TRBV7-3 and TRBJ1-1; D may be TRBD1 (5 bases). Germline CDR1 and CDR2: SGHTA and FQGTGA. This CDR3 spans 15 amino acids.

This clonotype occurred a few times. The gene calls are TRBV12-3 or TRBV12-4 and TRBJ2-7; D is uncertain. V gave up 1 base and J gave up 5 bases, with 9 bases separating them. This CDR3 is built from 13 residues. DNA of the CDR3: TGTGCCAGCAGTTTAGGGGCCCTTGACGAGCAGTACTTC. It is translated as CASSLGALDEQYF.

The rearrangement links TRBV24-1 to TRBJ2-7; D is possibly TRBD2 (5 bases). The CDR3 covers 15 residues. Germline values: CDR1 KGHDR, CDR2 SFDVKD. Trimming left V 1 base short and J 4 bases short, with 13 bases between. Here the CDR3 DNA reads TGTGCCACCAGTGATTTCTCGGGATTGATTTACGAGCAGTACTTC. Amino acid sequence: CATSDFSGLIYEQYF.

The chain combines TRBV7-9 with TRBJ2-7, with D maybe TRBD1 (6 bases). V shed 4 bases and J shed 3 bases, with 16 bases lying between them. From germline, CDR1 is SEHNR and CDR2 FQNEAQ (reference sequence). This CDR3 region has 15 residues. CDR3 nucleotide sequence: TGTGCCAGCAGCTCCGGGACACTACACAGCTACGAGCAGTACTTC. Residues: CASSSGTLHSYEQYF.

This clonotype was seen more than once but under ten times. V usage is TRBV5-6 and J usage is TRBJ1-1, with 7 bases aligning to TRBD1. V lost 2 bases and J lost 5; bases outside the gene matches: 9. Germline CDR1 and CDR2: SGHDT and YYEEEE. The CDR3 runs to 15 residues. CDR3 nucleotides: TGTGCCAGCAGCTTCCCAGGGGGAAGATTAACTGAAGCTTTCTTT. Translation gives CASSFPGGRLTEAFF.

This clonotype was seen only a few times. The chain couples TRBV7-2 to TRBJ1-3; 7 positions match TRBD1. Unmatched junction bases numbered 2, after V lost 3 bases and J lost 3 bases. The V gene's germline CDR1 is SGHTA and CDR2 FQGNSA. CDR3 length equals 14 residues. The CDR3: CASSFPGGGNTIYF. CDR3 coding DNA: TGTGCCAGCAGCTTCCCAGGGGGTGGAAACACCATATATTTT.

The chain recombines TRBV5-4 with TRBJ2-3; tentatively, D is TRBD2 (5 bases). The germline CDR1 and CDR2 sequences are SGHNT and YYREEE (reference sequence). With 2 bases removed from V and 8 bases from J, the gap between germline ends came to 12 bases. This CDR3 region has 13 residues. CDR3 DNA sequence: TGTGCCAGCAGCTTTCCCGGCGGGCGTACGCAGTATTTT. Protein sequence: CASSFPGGRTQYF.

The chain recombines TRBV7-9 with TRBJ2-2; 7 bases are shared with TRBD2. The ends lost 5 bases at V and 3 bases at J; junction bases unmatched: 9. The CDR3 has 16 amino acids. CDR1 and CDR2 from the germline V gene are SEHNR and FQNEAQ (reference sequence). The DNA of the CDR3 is TGTGCCAGCAGCCCCCCGGGTCGGGGGGACACCGGGGAGCTGTTTTTT. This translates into CASSPPGRGDTGELFF. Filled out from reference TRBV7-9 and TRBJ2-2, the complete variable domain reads DTGVSQNPRHKITKRGQNVTFRCDPISEHNRLYWYRQTLGQGPEFLTYFQNEAQLEKSRLLSDRFSAERPKGSFSTLEIQRTEQGDSAMYLCASSPPGRGDTGELFFGEGSRLTVL.

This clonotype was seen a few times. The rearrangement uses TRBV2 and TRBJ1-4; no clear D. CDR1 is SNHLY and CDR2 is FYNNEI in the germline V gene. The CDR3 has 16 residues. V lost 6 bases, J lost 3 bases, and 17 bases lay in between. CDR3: CASSSPSGRANEKLFF. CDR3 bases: TGTGCCAGCAGCAGCCCTTCGGGTCGGGCTAATGAAAAACTGTTTTTT.

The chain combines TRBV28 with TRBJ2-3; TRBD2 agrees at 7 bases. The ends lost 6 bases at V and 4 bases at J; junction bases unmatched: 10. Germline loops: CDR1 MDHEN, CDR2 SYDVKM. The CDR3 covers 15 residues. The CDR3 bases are TGTGCCAGCAGGCTACGACTAGCTTCATCAGATACGCAGTATTTT. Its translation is CASRLRLASSDTQYF.

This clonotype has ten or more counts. CDR3 nucleotides: TGTGCCAGCAGCTTTTCCGTAGGGGCCTCGAACACTGAAGCTTTCTTT. Amino acid sequence: CASSFSVGASNTEAFF. The chain employs TRBV7-9 and TRBJ1-1, with D possibly being TRBD1 (5 bases). V was pared by 3 bases and J by 1 base, with 15 bases between. The V gene's germline CDR1 is SEHNR and CDR2 FQNEAQ (reference sequence). CDR3 length: 16 amino acids.

The DNA for the CDR3 is TGCAGTGCTAGACGCTCATTTAGCGGGAGATTCTCCTACGAGCAGTACTTC. Its protein product is CSARRSFSGRFSYEQYF. The rearrangement links TRBV20-1 to TRBJ2-7; TRBD2 matches 9 bases. The CDR3 is 17 amino acids. Germline V gene sequence: CDR1 DFQATT, CDR2 SNEGSKA (reference sequence). V dropped 2 bases and J dropped 0; count of bases not matched to a gene: 11.

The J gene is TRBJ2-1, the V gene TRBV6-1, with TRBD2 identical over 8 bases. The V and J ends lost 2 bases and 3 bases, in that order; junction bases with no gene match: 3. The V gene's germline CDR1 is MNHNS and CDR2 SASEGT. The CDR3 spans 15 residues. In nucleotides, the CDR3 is TGTGCCAGCAGTGAATTTGCGGGAGGCTACAATGAGCAGTTCTTC. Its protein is CASSEFAGGYNEQFF.

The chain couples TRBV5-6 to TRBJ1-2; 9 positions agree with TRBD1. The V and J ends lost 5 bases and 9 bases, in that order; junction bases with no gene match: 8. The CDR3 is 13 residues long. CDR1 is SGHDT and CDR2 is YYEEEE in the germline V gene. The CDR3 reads CASRLRTGDSYTF. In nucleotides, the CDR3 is TGTGCCAGCAGACTTCGGACAGGGGATAGCTACACCTTC.

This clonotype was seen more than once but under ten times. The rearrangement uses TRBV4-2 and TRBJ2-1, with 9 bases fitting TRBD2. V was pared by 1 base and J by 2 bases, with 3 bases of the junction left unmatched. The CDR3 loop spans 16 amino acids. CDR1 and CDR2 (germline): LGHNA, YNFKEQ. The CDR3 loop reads CASSQVAGDPYNEQFF. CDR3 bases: TGTGCCAGCAGCCAAGTAGCGGGGGATCCCTACAATGAGCAGTTCTTC.

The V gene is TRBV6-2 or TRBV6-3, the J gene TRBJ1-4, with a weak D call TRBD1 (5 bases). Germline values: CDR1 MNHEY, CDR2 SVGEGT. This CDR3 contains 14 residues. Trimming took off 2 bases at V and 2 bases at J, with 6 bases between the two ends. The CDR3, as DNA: TGTGCCAGCAGTTACGAGGGGACTAATGAAAAACTGTTTTTT. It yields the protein CASSYEGTNEKLFF.

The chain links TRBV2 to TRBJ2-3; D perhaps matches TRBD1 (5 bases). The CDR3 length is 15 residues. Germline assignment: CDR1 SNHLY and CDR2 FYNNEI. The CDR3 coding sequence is TGTGCGACCCCGTCGACAGAGACGAGCACAGATACGCAGTATTTT. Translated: CATPSTETSTDTQYF.

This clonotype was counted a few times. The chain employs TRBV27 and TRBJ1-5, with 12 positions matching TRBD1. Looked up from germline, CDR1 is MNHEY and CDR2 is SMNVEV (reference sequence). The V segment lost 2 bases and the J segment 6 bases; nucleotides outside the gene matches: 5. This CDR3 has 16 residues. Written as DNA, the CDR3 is TGTGCCAGCAGTTTAAAGGGACAGGGGGCGAGTCAGCCCCAGCATTTT. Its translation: CASSLKGQGASQPQHF.

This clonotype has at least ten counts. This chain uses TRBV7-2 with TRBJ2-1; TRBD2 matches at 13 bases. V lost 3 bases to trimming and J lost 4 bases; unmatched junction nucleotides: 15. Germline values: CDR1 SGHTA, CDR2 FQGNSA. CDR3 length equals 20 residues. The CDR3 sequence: CASSLPKALGLAGVYNEQFF. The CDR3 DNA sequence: TGTGCCAGCAGCTTGCCCAAAGCCCTAGGACTAGCGGGAGTGTACAATGAGCAGTTCTTC.

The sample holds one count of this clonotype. As DNA, the CDR3 is TGTGCCAGCAGTGAATTGCTTGGAACTTCACCCCTCCACTTT. Its protein product is CASSELLGTSPLHF. This sequence joins TRBV6-1 and TRBJ1-6; no clear D gene. The length of the CDR3 is 14 residues. The V end lost 2 bases, the J end lost 9 bases, and 11 bases lay between the germline ends. Germline assignment: CDR1 MNHNS and CDR2 SASEGT.

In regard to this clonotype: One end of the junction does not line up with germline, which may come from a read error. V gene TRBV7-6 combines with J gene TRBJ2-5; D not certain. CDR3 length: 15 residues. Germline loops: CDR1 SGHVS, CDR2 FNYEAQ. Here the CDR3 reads CASSLGSLYQETQYF. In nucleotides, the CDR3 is TGTGCTAGCAGCTTGGGCAGCTTGTACCAAGAGACCCAGTACTTC.